The 4 T cell receptor beta chains given below trace back to one sample, sequenced in a study of regulatory T cells in long-lasting Graves disease. iRepertoire HTBI primers and Arm-PCR of CDR3 regions built TCR beta libraries. MiXCR, applied by TCRdb to the multiplex PCR reads, yields one record per CDR3 protein. Of a few hundred thousand distinct CDR3 sequences detected, 22% appear once; the ten largest clones hold about 12%. The time point was: persistent/refractory GD, antithyroid drugs over 5 years with positive TRAb. Following extraction of RNA from PBMCs, that RNA was used to make the TCR library. The sample here was peripheral blood mononuclear cells (PBMCs), taken when the disease was refractory, from a patient treated with antithyroid drugs. The receptors originated from a female donor with Graves disease.

This chain links TRBV7-9 with TRBJ1-5; a weak D match, TRBD1 (6 bases). Germline V lookup: CDR1 SEHNR, CDR2 FQNEAQ (reference sequence). With 6 bases removed from V and 3 bases from J, the gap between germline ends came to 15 bases. The CDR3 contains 15 residues. The CDR3 DNA reads TGTGCCAGCAGACCGGACGGGGGGCCCAATCAGCCCCAGCATTTT. This sequence encodes CASRPDGGPNQPQHF.

The chain is built from TRBV27 and TRBJ1-5; perhaps TRBD1 as D (6 bases). The germline V gene has CDR1 MNHEY and CDR2 SMNVEV (reference sequence). The CDR3 totals 19 residues. Trimming stripped 6 bases from V and 4 bases from J, with 28 bases between. CDR3 amino acids: CASSPPPYRVTGGNQPQHF. The CDR3 DNA reads TGTGCCAGCAGCCCCCCTCCTTACAGGGTAACGGGTGGGAATCAGCCCCAGCATTTT.

Comments on this clonotype: A much larger clone differs from this one at a single base, so this may be a read error. The chain couples TRBV10-3 to TRBJ2-7; the match to TRBD1 covers 7 bases. The CDR3 is 13 residues long. With 3 bases clipped from V and 6 bases from J, the junction kept 5 bases outside the gene matches. The germline CDR1 and CDR2 sequences are ENHRY and SYGVKD. As DNA, the CDR3 is TGTGCCATCAGTGACGACAGGGAAGTCGAGCAGTACTTC. Its translation is CAISDDREVEQYF.

This clonotype came up many times. The chain has TRBV19 and TRBJ1-1, with D tentatively TRBD1 (6 bases). Trimming took off 3 bases at V and 10 bases at J, with 15 bases between the two ends. The germline V gene encodes CDR1 LNHDA and CDR2 SQIVND (reference sequence). The CDR3 runs 13 residues. As DNA, the CDR3 is TGTGCCAGTAGTATGAACAAACAGGGTTCAGCTTTCTTT. As protein: CASSMNKQGSAFF.